Each of the 13 T cell receptor beta chains below was sequenced from the same sample in a study of blood T cell repertoires in COVID-19. The data were produced by immunoSEQ multiplex PCR, yet TCRdb's version contains in-frame clones alone and is incomplete. Among around 180,000 clones listed, nearly 90% were seen once. The source material was PBMCs or T cells enriched from blood (not recorded which). These TCRs come from a woman aged 40 to 55 with acute COVID-19.

The chain uses TRBV2 and TRBJ2-3; 14 nucleotides align to TRBD2. V shed 5 bases, J shed 0 bases, and the junction held 7 bases outside the gene matches. Germline V lookup: CDR1 SNHLY, CDR2 FYNNEI. The CDR3 covers 18 residues. This chain's CDR3 is CASSLGLAGEVSTDTQYF. The CDR3 DNA follows: TGTGCCAGCAGTCTGGGACTAGCGGGAGAAGTGAGCACAGATACGCAGTATTTT.

V is TRBV28 and J is TRBJ1-4, with 7 bases that match TRBD1. Trimming cost V 2 bases and J 4 bases; bases outside gene matches: 7. From germline, CDR1 is MDHEN and CDR2 SYDVKM. The CDR3 totals 16 residues. CDR3 loop: CASSLGTRQGNEKLFF. The CDR3 DNA reads TGTGCCAGCAGTTTAGGGACACGACAGGGTAATGAAAAACTGTTTTTT.

V is TRBV19 and J is TRBJ1-6; TRBD1 might be the D (6 bases). Germline V gene lookup returns CDR1 LNHDA and CDR2 SQIVND (reference sequence). Trimming took off 8 bases at V and 6 bases at J, with 14 bases between the two ends. The CDR3 sequence is 14 residues long. The CDR3: CASAPGHTNSPLHF. The DNA for the CDR3 is TGTGCCAGTGCGCCGGGACACACTAATTCACCCCTCCACTTT.

V usage is TRBV2 and J usage is TRBJ1-2, with D perhaps TRBD1 (6 bases). This CDR3 contains 12 residues. CDR1 SNHLY and CDR2 FYNNEI come from the germline V gene. V was shortened by 6 bases and J by 8 bases, with 13 bases between the two germline ends. CDR3 DNA: TGTGCCAGCAGACTAACAGGGAGAGGCTACACCTTC. Protein sequence: CASRLTGRGYTF.

The rearrangement joins TRBV2 to TRBJ2-5, with TRBD2 matching 7 bases. Germline CDR1 SNHLY, CDR2 FYNNEI. The V gene end was trimmed by 4 bases and the J gene end by 5 bases; junction bases not matched to a gene: 4. The CDR3 has 13 amino acids. CDR3 loop: CASSVGRSETQYF. CDR3 coding DNA: TGTGCCAGCAGTGTCGGGAGGAGTGAGACCCAGTACTTC.

The chain has TRBV19 and TRBJ2-1; TRBD2 matches at 13 bases. Germline V gives CDR1 LNHDA, CDR2 SQIVND (reference sequence). CDR3 length equals 16 residues. Trimming removed 5 bases from V and 5 bases from J; junction bases left unmatched: 6. The chain's CDR3 is CASSAPGLAGHNEQFF. The DNA of the CDR3 is TGTGCCAGTAGTGCCCCGGGACTAGCGGGACACAATGAGCAGTTCTTC.

CDR3 coding DNA: TGCAGTGCTAGTCCCACAGGGGGCGGGAGCTATGGCTACACCTTC. Translating it yields CSASPTGGGSYGYTF. This chain connects TRBV20-1 to TRBJ1-2; 9 bases map to TRBD1. Unmatched junction bases numbered 9, after V lost 3 bases and J lost 4 bases. Germline assignment: CDR1 DFQATT and CDR2 SNEGSKA (reference sequence). The CDR3 length is 15 residues.

This rearrangement joins TRBV7-6 to TRBJ2-1; possible D gene TRBD2, 6 bases. V was clipped by 3 bases and J by 10 bases, with 13 bases between them. Germline-derived CDR1 and CDR2 are SGHVS and FNYEAQ. The CDR3 consists of 13 residues. Here the CDR3 reads CASSFAFGGEQFF. CDR3 nucleotides: TGTGCCAGCAGCTTCGCCTTTGGGGGGGAGCAGTTCTTC.

This chain links TRBV11-2 with TRBJ2-1, with 11 nucleotides matching TRBD2. The V and J ends lost 5 bases and 7 bases, in that order; junction bases with no gene match: 7. Germline V gives CDR1 SGHAT, CDR2 FQNNGV. The CDR3 sequence is 15 residues long. CDR3 DNA sequence: TGTGCCAGCAGCCCTACTAGCGGGAGTGTGAATGAGCAGTTCTTC. Amino acid sequence: CASSPTSGSVNEQFF.

J is TRBJ1-5 and V is TRBV2; 8 bases map to TRBD1. With 4 bases clipped from V and 5 bases from J, the junction kept 10 bases outside the gene matches. The CDR3 runs to 16 residues. The germline CDR1 and CDR2 sequences are SNHLY and FYNNEI. The CDR3 spells CASSGGTGGPDQPQHF. CDR3 sequence (DNA): TGTGCCAGCAGTGGAGGGACAGGCGGCCCCGATCAGCCCCAGCATTTT.

V is TRBV28 and J is TRBJ2-1; 9 bases fit TRBD1. CDR1 and CDR2 from the germline V gene are MDHEN and SYDVKM. The V gene end was trimmed by 6 bases and the J gene end by 2 bases; junction bases not matched to a gene: 5. The CDR3 covers 15 residues. The CDR3 here is CASREDRGAYNEQFF. The CDR3 bases are TGTGCCAGCAGGGAGGACAGGGGCGCCTACAATGAGCAGTTCTTC. Complete variable domain (other parts from reference TRBV28 and TRBJ2-1): DVKVTQSSRYLVKRTGEKVFLECVQDMDHENMFWYRQDPGLGLRLIYFSYDVKMKEKGDIPEGYSVSREKKERFSLILESASTNQTSMYLCASREDRGAYNEQFFGPGTRLTVL.

The chain combines TRBV19 with TRBJ1-1, with D maybe TRBD1 (6 bases). The germline V and J ends were trimmed by 8 bases and 3 bases, with 19 bases remaining between them. Germline CDR1 LNHDA, CDR2 SQIVND (reference sequence). The CDR3 runs 15 residues. As DNA, the CDR3 is TGTGCCAGTCGCCCGAGGGGGGGGATTGACACTGAAGCTTTCTTT. It specifies CASRPRGGIDTEAFF.

The V and J genes are TRBV5-6 and TRBJ2-3; 7 bases map to TRBD2. The CDR3 consists of 14 residues. CDR1 SGHDT and CDR2 YYEEEE come from the germline V gene. V lost 5 bases and J lost 0; bases outside the gene matches: 3. The CDR3 DNA reads as TGTGCCAGCAGGCCGGGACTAAGCACAGATACGCAGTATTTT. Translating it yields CASRPGLSTDTQYF.